This T cell receptor beta chain comes out of a study of T cell changes during pregnancy in multiple sclerosis. Assay: immunoSEQ multiplex PCR; the TCRdb copy retains only in-frame clones and omits some. The sample shows 75,000 to 80,000 clones, about 93% of them seen only once. CDR3 length: 16 amino acids. Looked up from germline, CDR1 is LNHDA and CDR2 is SQIVND (reference sequence). V shed 4 bases, J shed 3 bases, and the junction held 12 bases outside the gene matches. The gene calls are TRBV19 and TRBJ2-7; 7 nucleotides agree with TRBD2. The material sequenced was peripheral blood, taken after pregnancy. This clonotype originated in a female donor in good health, enrolled as a control in a pregnancy study. For the CDR3, the DNA is TGTGCCAGTAGTAAGCTCCGCGCGGGAGCTGGCTACGAGCAGTACTTC. Translated: CASSKLRAGAGYEQYF. The full variable domain, its missing parts supplied by reference TRBV19 and TRBJ2-7, is DGGITQSPKYLFRKEGQNVTLSCEQNLNHDAMYWYRQDPGQGLRLIYYSQIVNDFQKGDIAEGYSVSREKKESFPLTVTSAQKNPTAFYLCASSKLRAGAGYEQYFGPGTRLTVT.